These 6 T cell receptor beta chains came from one sample sequenced in a study of somatic mutations in cytotoxic T cells in rheumatoid arthritis. Assay: immunoSEQ multiplex PCR; the TCRdb copy retains only in-frame clones and omits some. This sample has more than 11,000 clones, with around 76% found just once. Sequencing used CD8+ T cells sorted from blood. All receptors derive from an adult with rheumatoid arthritis.

This clone came up a few times. The chain recombines TRBV29-1 with TRBJ1-2, with TRBD1 identical over 9 bases. Germline CDR1 SQVTM, CDR2 ANQGSEA. The CDR3 has 12 amino acids. V shed 5 bases, J shed 6 bases, and the junction held 4 bases outside the gene matches. The DNA for the CDR3 is TGCAGCGTTTTCACAGGGGGCGATGGCTACACCTTC. This encodes CSVFTGGDGYTF.

The V gene is TRBV7-9, the J gene TRBJ2-2; 11 bases align to TRBD2. CDR1 and CDR2 from the germline V gene are SEHNR and FQNEAQ (reference sequence). V lost 6 bases, J lost 5 bases, and 8 bases stayed unmatched. This CDR3 contains 16 residues. The CDR3 is CASRSGLAGGTGELFF. The CDR3, as DNA: TGTGCCAGCAGAAGCGGACTAGCGGGTGGTACCGGGGAGCTGTTTTTT.

The chain uses TRBV30 and TRBJ2-2; 8 nucleotides line up with TRBD1. Germline CDR1 and CDR2: GTSNPN and SVGIG (reference sequence). The CDR3 has 16 amino acids. V was clipped by 7 bases and J by 3 bases; unmatched bases: 13. The CDR3 DNA follows: TGTGCCTCACCGAGGACAGGGAGTATCGACACCGGGGAGCTGTTTTTT. Its translation: CASPRTGSIDTGELFF.

This chain links TRBV14 with TRBJ2-5, with 9 bases fitting TRBD1. J was trimmed by 0 bases and V by 4 bases; bases with no gene match: 6. The CDR3 runs 16 residues. CDR1 and CDR2 from the germline V gene are SGHDN and FVKESK. CDR3 loop: CASSPLGTGHQETQYF. The CDR3 DNA reads as TGTGCCAGCAGCCCACTAGGGACAGGGCACCAAGAGACCCAGTACTTC. Based on the CDR3 plus reference TRBV14 and TRBJ2-5, the full variable domain is EAGVTQFPSHSVIEKGQTVTLRCDPISGHDNLYWYRRVMGKEIKFLLHFVKESKQDESGMPNNRFLAERTGGTYSTLKVQPAELEDSGVYFCASSPLGTGHQETQYFGPGTRLLVL.

This rearrangement joins TRBV2 to TRBJ1-1; no firm D call. The CDR3 totals 14 residues. V lost 3 bases and J lost 11, with 19 bases in between. Germline V gene lookup returns CDR1 SNHLY and CDR2 FYNNEI. The CDR3 here is CASSEKSYRDLAFF. Written as DNA, the CDR3 is TGTGCCAGCAGTGAGAAGAGCTATCGGGATTTGGCTTTCTTT.

This chain links TRBV9 with TRBJ1-1; possible D gene TRBD1, 6 bases. The CDR3 covers 15 residues. CDR1 and CDR2 (germline): SGDLS, YYNGEE. Between the trimmed V and J ends, which lost 3 bases and 0 bases, there was a span of 12 bases. CDR3 amino acids: CASSADSALNTEAFF. CDR3 sequence (DNA): TGTGCCAGCAGCGCGGACAGTGCCCTGAACACTGAAGCTTTCTTT.